The present T cell receptor (beta chain) was sequenced within a study of sequential checkpoint blockade in melanoma (dated by TCRdb to 2018 to 2020). About the investigation overall: Patients were assigned by 1:1 randomization to either first-line nivolumab followed by ipilimumab (arm A) or ipilimumab followed by nivolumab (arm B). Both trial sequences were followed by maintenance nivolumab. Here is what the overall study found, with its caveats: Validation of the response-prediction model combining TCR metrics and mutation burden is needed in larger, independent patient cohorts.

The germline V gene yields MNHEY for CDR1 and SVGAGI for CDR2. The CDR3 runs 15 residues from the cysteine to the phenylalanine. The DNA shown is the 45-base CDR3, in frame from base 1. V is trimmed back by 5 bases and J by 2 bases, and the junction contains 5 bases that no gene match accounts for. The immunoSEQ Assay was used to immunosequence TCRbeta CDR3 regions from genomic DNA. Prior to high-throughput sequencing, genomic DNA was amplified by bias-controlled multiplex PCR. On the authors' methods: To quantify the absolute abundance of each unique TCRbeta CDR3 region, the sequences were collapsed and filtered. Clonality, defined as 1 minus Pielou's evenness, was calculated using only productive rearrangements. Clones with significantly greater frequencies in on-treatment versus baseline samples were identified using a previously published method. TCRdb holds this immuneACCESS table with in-frame rearrangements only. Some clones are missing; in checked studies, unresolved V genes explain under half, and the rest has no known cause. The DNA was the basis for D and trimming; V, J and clone size are from that table. Across this sample there are some 11,000 clones, with about 80% seen only once. The ten largest clones add up to 50% to 70% of the sample.

Notes on this clone: The antigen this receptor binds is unknown. Base qualities are not provided; no much larger clone lies one nucleotide away.

The meaning of the sample's treatment or condition label: randomized to nivolumab then ipilimumab (arm A) or the reverse (arm B). None of the patients in the trial had previously been given DNA-damaging chemotherapy. On a FACS Aria II flow cytometer, live CD3+CD8+ cells that were negative for CD19 and CD56 were sorted from thawed PBMCs. Samples were obtained from patients with melanoma enrolled in CheckMate 064, a randomized, open-label phase II trial of sequential checkpoint blockade. Leukapheresis was used to collect peripheral blood mononuclear cells, which were then purified with Ficoll-Paque and frozen in human serum with roughly 10% DMSO. Purity of sorted blood CD3+CD8+ cells was verified at >95% immediately after sorting, followed by DNA extraction.

This receptor was obtained from a human donor with melanoma. Recombination joined TRBV6-5 with TRBJ2-7; TRBD2 agrees with 11 junctional bases. This material consisted of CD8+ T cells sorted from blood (inferred from file names), taken from a patient given nivolumab and ipilimumab in sequence. The CDR3 amino acid sequence is: CASSGRLAGTYEQYF. Here is the DNA: TGTGCCAGCAGTGGCAGACTAGCGGGGACCTACGAGCAGTACTTC.